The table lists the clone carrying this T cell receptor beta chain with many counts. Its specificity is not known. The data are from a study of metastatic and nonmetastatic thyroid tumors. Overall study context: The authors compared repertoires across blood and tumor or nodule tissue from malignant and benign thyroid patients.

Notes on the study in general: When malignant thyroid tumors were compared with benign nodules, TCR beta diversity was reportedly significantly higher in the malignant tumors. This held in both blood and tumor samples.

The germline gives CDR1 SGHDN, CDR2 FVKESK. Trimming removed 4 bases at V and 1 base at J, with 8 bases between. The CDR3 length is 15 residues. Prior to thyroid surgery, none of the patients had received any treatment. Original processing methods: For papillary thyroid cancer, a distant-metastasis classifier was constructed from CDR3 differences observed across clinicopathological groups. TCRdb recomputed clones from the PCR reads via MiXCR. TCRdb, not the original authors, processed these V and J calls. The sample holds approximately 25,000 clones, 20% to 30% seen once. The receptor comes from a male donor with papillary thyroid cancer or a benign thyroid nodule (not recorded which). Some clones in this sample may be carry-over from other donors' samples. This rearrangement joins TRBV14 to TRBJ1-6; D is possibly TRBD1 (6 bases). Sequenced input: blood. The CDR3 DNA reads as TGTGCCAGCAGCCTACAGGGTTCCTATAATTCACCCCTCCACTTT. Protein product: CASSLQGSYNSPLHF.